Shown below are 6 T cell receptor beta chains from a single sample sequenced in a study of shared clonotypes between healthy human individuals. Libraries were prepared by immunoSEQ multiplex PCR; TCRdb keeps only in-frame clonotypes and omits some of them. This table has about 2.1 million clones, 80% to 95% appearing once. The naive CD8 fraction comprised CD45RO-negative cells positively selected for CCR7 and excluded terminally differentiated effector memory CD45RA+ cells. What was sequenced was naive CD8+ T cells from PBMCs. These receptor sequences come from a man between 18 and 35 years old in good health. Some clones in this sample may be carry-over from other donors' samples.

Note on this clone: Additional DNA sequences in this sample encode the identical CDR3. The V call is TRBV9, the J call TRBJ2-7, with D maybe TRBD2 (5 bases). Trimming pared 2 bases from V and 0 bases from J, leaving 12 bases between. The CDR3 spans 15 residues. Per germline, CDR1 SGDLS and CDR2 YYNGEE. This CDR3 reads CASSVGAGSSYEQYF. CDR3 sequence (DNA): TGTGCCAGCAGCGTGGGAGCCGGTAGCTCCTACGAGCAGTACTTC.

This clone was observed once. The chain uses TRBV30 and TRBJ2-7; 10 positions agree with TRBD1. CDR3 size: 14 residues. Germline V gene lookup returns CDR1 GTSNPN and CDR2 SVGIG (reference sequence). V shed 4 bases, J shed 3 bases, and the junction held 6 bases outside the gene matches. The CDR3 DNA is TGTGCCTGGATCAACCGGGACAGGGGCTACGAGCAGTACTTC. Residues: CAWINRDRGYEQYF.

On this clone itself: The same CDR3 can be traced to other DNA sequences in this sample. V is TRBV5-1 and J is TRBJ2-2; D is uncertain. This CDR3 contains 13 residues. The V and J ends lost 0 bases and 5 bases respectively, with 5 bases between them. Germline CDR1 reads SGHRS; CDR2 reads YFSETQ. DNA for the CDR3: TGCGCCAGCAGCTTGGGAGATACCGGGGAGCTGTTTTTT. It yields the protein CASSLGDTGELFF.

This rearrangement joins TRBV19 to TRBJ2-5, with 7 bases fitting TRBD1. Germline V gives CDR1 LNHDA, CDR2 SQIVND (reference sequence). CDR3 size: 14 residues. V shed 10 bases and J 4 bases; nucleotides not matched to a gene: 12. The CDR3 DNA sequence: TGTGCCACCTCGCAACAGGGGTGGGCAGAGACCCAGTACTTC. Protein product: CATSQQGWAETQYF.

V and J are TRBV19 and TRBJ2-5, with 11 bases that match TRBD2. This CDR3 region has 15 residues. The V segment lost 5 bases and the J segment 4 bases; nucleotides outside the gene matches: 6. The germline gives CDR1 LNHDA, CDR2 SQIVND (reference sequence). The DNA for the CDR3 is TGTGCCAGTAGTGTGATTAGCGGGAGGGGAGAGACCCAGTACTTC. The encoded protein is CASSVISGRGETQYF.

CDR3 coding DNA: TGCGCCAGCAGCCAAGAGAGGGTCGGGTATGGCTACACCTTC. Protein: CASSQERVGYGYTF. This sequence joins TRBV4-1 and TRBJ1-2; D not certain. The CDR3 runs to 14 residues. Germline lookup yields CDR1 MGHRA and CDR2 YSYEKL. V lost 0 bases and J 5 bases, leaving 10 bases between the germline ends.